The next 19 T cell receptor beta chains were all read from a single sample in a study of CD8 T cells in ankylosing spondylitis. Using its own MiXCR run on the 5' RACE reads, TCRdb lists one record per CDR3 protein. The table lists approximately 250,000 distinct CDR3 sequences, roughly a third of them singletons. The sequencing sample was made of blood, either unsorted or a sorted T cell fraction (not recorded which). These receptors originate from a male donor with ankylosing spondylitis or in good health (not recorded which).

The chain joins TRBV10-2 to TRBJ2-7; D gene ambiguous. Germline loops: CDR1 WSHSY, CDR2 SAAADI. The CDR3 runs to 14 residues. The ends were cut back, 10 bases at V and 0 bases at J, with 16 bases in the middle. CDR3 in amino acids: CATRTTTTSYEQYF. CDR3 bases: TGCGCCACCAGGACCACAACAACCTCCTACGAGCAGTACTTC.

There are a few counts of this clonotype. This rearrangement joins TRBV6-1 to TRBJ1-2; TRBD1 aligns across 9 bases. The V segment lost 8 bases and the J segment 2 bases; nucleotides outside the gene matches: 3. This CDR3 region has 13 residues. CDR1 is MNHNS and CDR2 is SASEGT in the germline V gene. CDR3 amino acids: CASGGQGNYGYTF. For the CDR3, the DNA is TGTGCCAGCGGAGGACAGGGGAACTATGGCTACACCTTC.

The CDR3 nucleotides are TGCAGTGCTTCACCGGGACAGGGGAACACCGGGGAGCTGTTTTTT. This sequence encodes CSASPGQGNTGELFF. The rearrangement uses TRBV20-1 and TRBJ2-2; TRBD1 matches 9 bases. The CDR3 loop spans 15 amino acids. Losses at the gene ends were 5 bases for V and 1 base for J; bases not matched to a gene: 5. The germline V gene has CDR1 DFQATT and CDR2 SNEGSKA (reference sequence).

This chain links TRBV7-2 with TRBJ2-7; possibly TRBD2 for D (6 bases). The CDR3 is 14 residues long. CDR1 SGHTA and CDR2 FQGNSA come from the germline V gene. Between the trimmed V and J ends, which lost 5 bases and 3 bases, there was a span of 14 bases. CDR3 loop: CASSPYLGGYEQYF. As DNA, the CDR3 is TGTGCCAGCAGCCCGTACCTGGGAGGCTACGAGCAGTACTTC.

Only a few counts were recorded for this clonotype. The rearrangement links TRBV12-3 or TRBV12-4 to TRBJ1-5, with D tentatively TRBD1 (6 bases). This CDR3 has 13 amino acids. V shed 5 bases and J shed 8 bases, with 13 bases lying between them. The CDR3 is CASSRWGREPQHF. CDR3 nucleotides: TGTGCCAGCAGTCGGTGGGGGCGGGAGCCCCAGCATTTT.

In its sample, this clonotype was seen a few times. The chain recombines TRBV12-3 or TRBV12-4 with TRBJ2-7, with 7 bases aligning to TRBD2. There are 15 residues in the CDR3. Trimming took 3 bases from V and 3 from J; bases not matched to a gene: 8. CDR3 loop: CASSFGLAVSYEQYF. In nucleotides, the CDR3 is TGTGCCAGCAGTTTTGGTCTAGCGGTAAGCTACGAGCAGTACTTC.

The chain joins TRBV10-2 to TRBJ2-7; D unresolved. This CDR3 is built from 14 residues. Germline V lookup: CDR1 WSHSY, CDR2 SAAADI. V lost 0 bases, J lost 3 bases, and 9 bases lay in between. In DNA form, the CDR3 reads TGCGCCAGCAGTGAGTCGGACCGCTACTACGAGCAGTACTTC. Its translation: CASSESDRYYEQYF.

This clonotype was detected only a few times. The rearrangement joins TRBV6-1 to TRBJ1-5; TRBD1 aligns across 9 bases. CDR1 and CDR2 from the germline V gene are MNHNS and SASEGT. The junction had 3 bases not matched to a gene; V was cut back by 6 bases and J by 0 bases. There are 15 residues in the CDR3. The CDR3 coding sequence is TGTGCCAGCAGACGGACAGGGGATAGCAATCAGCCCCAGCATTTT. Encoded protein: CASRRTGDSNQPQHF.

The chain is built from TRBV29-1 and TRBJ2-7, with a possible D match to TRBD1 (6 bases). CDR3 size: 11 residues. Germline V gene data show CDR1 as SQVTM and CDR2 as ANQGSEA. The CDR3 loop is CRRDTYYEQYF. The CDR3, as DNA: TGCAGAAGGGACACCTATTACGAGCAGTACTTC.

The CDR3 DNA follows: TGTGCCAGCAGTCAAATCGAACTCTCAGGGGGCCTGGAGACCCAGTACTTC. Translated: CASSQIELSGGLETQYF. The gene calls are TRBV6-1 and TRBJ2-5, with TRBD1 matching over 8 bases. The germline V gene encodes CDR1 MNHNS and CDR2 SASEGT. The V and J ends lost 5 bases and 5 bases, in that order; junction bases with no gene match: 16. The CDR3 consists of 17 residues.

The table lists this clonotype with a few counts. The chain has TRBV5-6 and TRBJ1-5, with no clear D. The CDR3 contains 13 residues. Trimming removed 3 bases from V and 4 bases from J, with 8 bases in between. Germline V gene data show CDR1 as SGHDT and CDR2 as YYEEEE. The CDR3 nucleotides are TGTGCCAGCAGCTCCTACAGTAATCAGCCCCAGCATTTT. Protein sequence: CASSSYSNQPQHF.

J is TRBJ2-7 and V is TRBV10-3, with a possible D match to TRBD1 (5 bases). Germline V gives CDR1 ENHRY, CDR2 SYGVKD. Trimming shortened V by 4 bases and J by 3 bases, and 10 bases separated the two germline ends. This CDR3 region has 13 residues. CDR3 coding DNA: TGTGCCATCAGTGCCGCAGACAGCTACGAGCAGTACTTC. It specifies CAISAADSYEQYF.

The V and J genes are TRBV10-3 and TRBJ2-3; D call uncertain. The CDR3 has 15 amino acids. Germline V CDR1 and CDR2: ENHRY, SYGVKD. Deletions cut 2 bases from V and 0 bases from J, with 9 bases between. Here the CDR3 DNA reads TGTGCCATCAGTGAGGGAGTCGGGAGCACAGATACGCAGTATTTT. This codes for CAISEGVGSTDTQYF.

V is TRBV20-1 and J is TRBJ1-5; D is ambiguous. Trimming left V 2 bases short and J 4 bases short, with 15 bases between. This CDR3 comprises 15 residues. CDR1 and CDR2 from the germline V gene are DFQATT and SNEGSKA (reference sequence). In DNA form, the CDR3 reads TGCAGTGCTAGACCAGACAAGAAACTTAATCAGCCCCAGCATTTT. It specifies CSARPDKKLNQPQHF.

This clonotype appeared a few times. The J gene is TRBJ2-5, the V gene TRBV20-1; 7 nucleotides match TRBD2. The CDR3 has 16 amino acids. V shed 3 bases, J shed 2 bases, and the junction held 12 bases outside the gene matches. Germline V gene lookup returns CDR1 DFQATT and CDR2 SNEGSKA (reference sequence). The CDR3 region has the DNA TGCAGTGCTAGCGACTCTGGGGCTAGCGGTCAAGAGACCCAGTACTTC. Protein product: CSASDSGASGQETQYF.

The chain is built from TRBV9 and TRBJ2-7; TRBD1 agrees at 10 bases. Germline loops: CDR1 SGDLS, CDR2 YYNGEE. Trimming took 2 bases from V and 0 from J; bases not matched to a gene: 2. CDR3 length: 15 amino acids. The CDR3 nucleotides read TGTGCCAGCAGCGTTGGACAGGGGGACTCCTACGAGCAGTACTTC. Its protein is CASSVGQGDSYEQYF.

This clonotype was observed a handful of times. The V and J genes are TRBV12-3 or TRBV12-4 and TRBJ1-2, with D possibly being TRBD1 (5 bases). V was shortened by 3 bases and J by 0 bases, with 11 bases between the two germline ends. The CDR3 sequence is 15 residues long. This CDR3 reads CASSFLGAPNYGYTF. The CDR3, as DNA: TGTGCCAGCAGTTTTCTAGGGGCTCCTAACTATGGCTACACCTTC.

The chain combines TRBV6-5 with TRBJ2-4; D gene uncertain. This CDR3 spans 15 amino acids. Deletions cut 2 bases from V and 5 bases from J, with 13 bases between. From germline, CDR1 is MNHEY and CDR2 SVGAGI. The DNA for the CDR3 is TGTGCCAGCAGTTACGGGTGGGGAATTGAAAACATTCAGTACTTC. Translating gives CASSYGWGIENIQYF.

V gene TRBV6-6 combines with J gene TRBJ2-7, with 10 bases lining up with TRBD1. Germline CDR1 is MNHNY and CDR2 is SVGAGI (reference sequence). The trim removed 2 bases at V and 6 bases at J, leaving 1 base unmatched. The CDR3 has 13 residues. The CDR3 DNA sequence: TGTGCCAGCAGTTACGGGACAGGGGCCGAGCAGTACTTC. This codes for CASSYGTGAEQYF.